Presented here are 9 T cell receptor beta chains from one specimen sequenced in a study of cytomegalovirus exposure and HLA in healthy donors. The PCR was carried out with 60 Vbeta primers and 13 Jbeta primers. Profiling relied on immunoSEQ multiplex PCR, and the TCRdb table lists in-frame clones only, not all of them. The top ten clones hold 3% to 4% of a sample with 80,000 to 130,000 clones, 75% to 85% of them seen once. The sequenced material came from PBMCs. The receptors originated from a woman aged 45-60 years in good health and CMV-seropositive.

The chain carries TRBV10-3 and TRBJ1-2; 7 bases match TRBD1. The germline V gene encodes CDR1 ENHRY and CDR2 SYGVKD. V shed 5 bases, J shed 7 bases, and the junction held 7 bases outside the gene matches. The length of the CDR3 is 13 residues. Here the CDR3 DNA reads TGTGCCATCAGTACCGACAGGGTAGGTGGCTACACCTTC. Its protein product is CAISTDRVGGYTF.

This clone appeared a few times. The chain combines TRBV5-1 with TRBJ1-1; D ambiguous. V lost 4 bases, J lost 4 bases, and 14 bases lay in between. The CDR3 length is 14 residues. Per germline, CDR1 SGHRS and CDR2 YFSETQ. The CDR3 loop reads CASSEDGVGTEAFF. Written as DNA, the CDR3 is TGCGCCAGCAGCGAGGACGGGGTAGGCACTGAAGCTTTCTTT.

This chain connects TRBV30 to TRBJ2-5; 11 positions agree with TRBD2. V lost 2 bases, J lost 1 base, and 12 bases stayed unmatched. Per germline, CDR1 GTSNPN and CDR2 SVGIG (reference sequence). The CDR3 has 18 residues. The CDR3 protein is CAWSPSYLAGGFQETQYF. The CDR3, as DNA: TGTGCCTGGAGTCCCTCCTACTTAGCGGGGGGGTTCCAAGAGACCCAGTACTTC.

This chain connects TRBV19 to TRBJ1-1; 7 nucleotides line up with TRBD1. The CDR3 extends over 12 amino acids. With 6 bases clipped from V and 8 bases from J, the junction kept 6 bases outside the gene matches. Germline assignment: CDR1 LNHDA and CDR2 SQIVND (reference sequence). CDR3: CASSLLTGEAFF. The CDR3 bases are TGTGCCAGTAGCTTACTGACAGGGGAAGCTTTCTTT.

The rearrangement joins TRBV10-3 to TRBJ1-4; D is undetermined. CDR3 size: 16 residues. V dropped 0 bases and J dropped 7 bases, with 15 bases sitting between them. From germline, CDR1 is ENHRY and CDR2 SYGVKD. The CDR3 DNA follows: TGTGCCATCAGTGAGTCTCGCTCGTTACGGGTTGAAAAACTGTTTTTT. Translating it yields CAISESRSLRVEKLFF.

A few counts support this clone. The chain couples TRBV15 to TRBJ2-1; D is possibly TRBD1 (5 bases). The V gene's germline CDR1 is LNHNV and CDR2 YYDKDF (reference sequence). The V and J ends lost 1 base and 4 bases respectively, with 14 bases between them. CDR3 length: 16 residues. The CDR3 spells CATSRVRQLVYNEQFF. In DNA form, the CDR3 reads TGTGCCACCAGCAGAGTTCGACAGCTAGTTTACAATGAGCAGTTCTTC.

This clone was found a few times. The rearrangement links TRBV2 to TRBJ1-2; 7 nucleotides align to TRBD1. The CDR3 is 14 residues long. CDR1 and CDR2 from the germline V gene are SNHLY and FYNNEI. The J segment lost 4 bases and the V segment lost 5 bases, leaving 7 bases of the junction unmatched. CDR3 loop: CASSSTGQGYGYTF. The CDR3 region has the DNA TGTGCCAGCAGTTCGACAGGGCAGGGCTATGGCTACACCTTC.

The chain has TRBV20-1 and TRBJ1-2; D remains ambiguous. Germline V gene data show CDR1 as DFQATT and CDR2 as SNEGSKA (reference sequence). The CDR3 spans 11 residues. V was shortened by 4 bases and J by 2 bases, with 5 bases between the two germline ends. The CDR3 bases are TGCAGTGCTACATTGAACTATGGCTACACCTTC. It codes for CSATLNYGYTF.

Only a few counts were recorded for this clone. The chain has TRBV7-9 and TRBJ1-1; a weak D match, TRBD1 (6 bases). The CDR3 contains 15 residues. V lost 7 bases and J 1 base, leaving 16 bases between the germline ends. The germline V gene has CDR1 SEHNR and CDR2 FQNEAQ (reference sequence). CDR3 residues: CASTQQGYPNTEAFF. The CDR3 coding sequence is TGTGCCAGCACCCAACAGGGTTACCCGAACACTGAAGCTTTCTTT.